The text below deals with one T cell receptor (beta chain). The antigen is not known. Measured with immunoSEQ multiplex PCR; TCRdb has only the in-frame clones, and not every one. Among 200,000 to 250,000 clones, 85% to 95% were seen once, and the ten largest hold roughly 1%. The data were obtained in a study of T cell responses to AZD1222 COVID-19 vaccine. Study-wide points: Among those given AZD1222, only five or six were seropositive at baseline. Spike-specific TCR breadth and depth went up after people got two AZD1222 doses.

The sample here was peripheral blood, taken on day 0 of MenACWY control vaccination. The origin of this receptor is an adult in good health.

CDR3 residues: CASSPNSHSPGGYTF. The CDR3 DNA reads TGTGCCAGCTCACCTAACAGCCACTCGCCGGGGGGCTACACCTTC. The V gene is TRBV18, the J gene TRBJ1-2; D is unresolved. Germline-derived CDR1 and CDR2 are KGHSH and LQKENI. Trimming shortened V by 3 bases and J by 8 bases, and 19 bases separated the two germline ends. This CDR3 has 15 residues.